The present T cell receptor beta chain was sequenced within a study of human T cells and chemical hapten exposure. General study findings and limits: No alteration of TCRs above 1 in 1000 frequency was seen with DPC sensitization.

This sample's time point: patch test 3, about 24 weeks after DPC sensitization. Treatment specified: therapeutic diphenylcyclopropenone sensitization with weekly scalp DPC. In every case, blood was obtained before the patch test was applied. Between the trimmed V and J ends, which lost 4 bases and 0 bases, there was a span of 9 bases. The germline V gene encodes CDR1 MNHNS and CDR2 SASEGT. This CDR3 contains 14 residues. In this sample, this clonotype turned up a few times. The target antigen is unknown. TCRdb passed the RACE reads through MiXCR, listing each CDR3 protein once. The sample has 82,000 or so distinct CDR3 sequences, over 10% seen once; the top ten hold roughly 5.9%.

The rearrangement joins TRBV6-1 to TRBJ1-1; TRBD1 is a possible D gene (5 bases). The clonotype was recovered from a woman between 50 and 59 years old with alopecia areata. Some clones in this sample may be carry-over from other donors' samples. The sample here was whole blood, taken in connection with sensitization to the hapten diphenylcyclopropenone (DPC). This CDR3 is CASSATVMNTEAFF. In nucleotides, the CDR3 is TGTGCCAGCAGTGCGACAGTTATGAACACTGAAGCTTTCTTT.